This TCR beta chain was sequenced in a study of blood T cell repertoires in COVID-19. Study information: COVID-19 samples collected from the United States, Italy and Spain covered acute and convalescent phases.

Measured with immunoSEQ multiplex PCR; TCRdb has only the in-frame clones, and not every one. The sample records fewer than 450,000 clones, 87% being singletons. Germline assignment: CDR1 MNHEY and CDR2 SMNVEV (reference sequence). Trimming removed 6 bases from V and 0 bases from J; junction bases left unmatched: 15. The CDR3 has 18 amino acids. What was sequenced was PBMCs or T cells enriched from blood (not recorded which). The sequence derives from a woman aged 25-40 years who had recovered from COVID-19. This chain links TRBV27 with TRBJ1-2, with 8 nucleotides matching TRBD1. The CDR3 sequence is CASRPLTGTGRPNYGYTF. Written as DNA, the CDR3 is TGTGCCAGCAGGCCCCTCACCGGGACAGGCCGACCTAACTATGGCTACACCTTC.